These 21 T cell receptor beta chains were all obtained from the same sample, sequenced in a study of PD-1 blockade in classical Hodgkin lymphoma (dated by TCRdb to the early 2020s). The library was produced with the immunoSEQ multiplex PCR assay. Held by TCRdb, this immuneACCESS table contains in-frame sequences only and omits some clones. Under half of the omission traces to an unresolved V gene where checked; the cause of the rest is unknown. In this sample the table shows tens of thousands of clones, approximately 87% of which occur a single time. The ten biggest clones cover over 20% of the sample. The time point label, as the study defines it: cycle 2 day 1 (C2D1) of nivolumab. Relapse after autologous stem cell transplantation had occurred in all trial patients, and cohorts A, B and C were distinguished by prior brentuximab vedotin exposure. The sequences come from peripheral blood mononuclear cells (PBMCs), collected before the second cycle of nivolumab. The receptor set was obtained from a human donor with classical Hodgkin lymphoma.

CDR3 amino acids: CASSFRGMSPLHF. CDR3 in DNA: TGTGCCAGCAGTTTTCGGGGAATGTCGCCCCTCCACTTT. The J gene is TRBJ1-6, the V gene TRBV6-1; the D is unclear. This CDR3 has 13 residues. The V end lost 5 bases, the J end lost 13 bases, and 15 bases lay between the germline ends. Looked up from germline, CDR1 is MNHNS and CDR2 is SASEGT.

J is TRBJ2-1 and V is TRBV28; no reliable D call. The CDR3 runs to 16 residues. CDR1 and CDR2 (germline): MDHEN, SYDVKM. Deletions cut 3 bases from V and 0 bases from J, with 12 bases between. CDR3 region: CASSLVGSSSYNEQFF. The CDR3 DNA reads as TGTGCCAGCAGTTTGGTGGGGTCGAGCTCCTACAATGAGCAGTTCTTC.

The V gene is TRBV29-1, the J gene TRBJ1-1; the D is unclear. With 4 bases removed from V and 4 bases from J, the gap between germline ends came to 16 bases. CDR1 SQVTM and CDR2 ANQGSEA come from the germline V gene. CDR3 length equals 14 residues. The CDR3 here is CSVGRVVRATEAFF. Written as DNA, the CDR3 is TGCAGCGTTGGTCGTGTAGTTCGGGCCACTGAAGCTTTCTTT. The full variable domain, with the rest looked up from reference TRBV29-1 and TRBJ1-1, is SAVISQKPSRDICQRGTSLTIQCQVDSQVTMMFWYRQQPGQSLTLIATANQGSEATYESGFVIDKFPISRPNLTFSTLTVSNMSPEDSSIYLCSVGRVVRATEAFFGQGTRLTVV.

CDR3 amino acids: CASRGTGPTNEKLFF. For the CDR3, the DNA is TGTGCCAGCAGGGGGACAGGGCCAACTAATGAAAAACTGTTTTTT. The chain is built from TRBV27 and TRBJ1-4; 9 bases line up with TRBD1. Germline V gene lookup returns CDR1 MNHEY and CDR2 SMNVEV (reference sequence). The CDR3 contains 15 residues. Losses at the gene ends were 6 bases for V and 0 bases for J; bases not matched to a gene: 2.

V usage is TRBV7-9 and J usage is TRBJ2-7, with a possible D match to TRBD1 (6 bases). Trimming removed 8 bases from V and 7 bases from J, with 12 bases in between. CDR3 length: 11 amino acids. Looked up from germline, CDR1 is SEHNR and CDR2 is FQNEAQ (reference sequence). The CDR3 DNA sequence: TGTGCCAGCTCAGGGGAGATTGAGCAGTACTTC. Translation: CASSGEIEQYF.

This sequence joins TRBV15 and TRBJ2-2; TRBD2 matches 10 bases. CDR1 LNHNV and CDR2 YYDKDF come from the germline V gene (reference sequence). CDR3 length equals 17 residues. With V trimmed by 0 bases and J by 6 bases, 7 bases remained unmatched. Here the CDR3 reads CATSRDESTSGPGELFF. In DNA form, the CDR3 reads TGTGCCACCAGCAGAGATGAGTCGACTAGCGGGCCCGGGGAGCTGTTTTTT.

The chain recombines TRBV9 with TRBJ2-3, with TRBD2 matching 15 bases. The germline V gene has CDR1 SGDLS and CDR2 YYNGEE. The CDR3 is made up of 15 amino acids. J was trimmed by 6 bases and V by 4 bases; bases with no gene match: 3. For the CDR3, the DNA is TGTGCCAGCAGCCCTGGGACTAGCGGGAGGGATACGCAGTATTTT. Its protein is CASSPGTSGRDTQYF.

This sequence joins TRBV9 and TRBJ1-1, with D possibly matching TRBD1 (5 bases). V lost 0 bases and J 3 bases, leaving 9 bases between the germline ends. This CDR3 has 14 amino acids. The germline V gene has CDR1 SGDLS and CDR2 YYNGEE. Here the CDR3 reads CASSVARGDTEAFF. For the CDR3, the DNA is TGTGCCAGCAGCGTAGCGAGAGGGGACACTGAAGCTTTCTTT.

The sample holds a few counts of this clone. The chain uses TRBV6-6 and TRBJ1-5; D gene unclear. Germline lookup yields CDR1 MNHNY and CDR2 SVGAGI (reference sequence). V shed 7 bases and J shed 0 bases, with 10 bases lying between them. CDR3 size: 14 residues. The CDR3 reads CASTGPHSNQPQHF. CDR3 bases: TGTGCCAGCACAGGACCACATAGCAATCAGCCCCAGCATTTT.

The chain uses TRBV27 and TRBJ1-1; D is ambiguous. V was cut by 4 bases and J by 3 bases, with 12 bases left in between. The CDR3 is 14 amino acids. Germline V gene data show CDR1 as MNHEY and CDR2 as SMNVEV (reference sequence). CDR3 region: CASSYLPRDTEAFF. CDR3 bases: TGTGCCAGCAGTTACCTTCCCCGCGACACTGAAGCTTTCTTT.

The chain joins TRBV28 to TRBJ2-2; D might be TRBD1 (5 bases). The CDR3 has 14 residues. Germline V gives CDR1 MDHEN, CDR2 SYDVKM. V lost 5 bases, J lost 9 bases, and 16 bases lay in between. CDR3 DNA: TGTGCCAGCAGTACGCCGACAGTTTCGAGGGAGCTGTTTTTT. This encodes CASSTPTVSRELFF.

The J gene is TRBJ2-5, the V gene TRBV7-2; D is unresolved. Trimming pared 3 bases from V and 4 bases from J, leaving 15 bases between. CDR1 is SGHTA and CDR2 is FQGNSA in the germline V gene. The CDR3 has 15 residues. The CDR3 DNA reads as TGTGCCAGCAGCTTTTCGCAAAGGTCCCCAGAGACCCAGTACTTC. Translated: CASSFSQRSPETQYF.

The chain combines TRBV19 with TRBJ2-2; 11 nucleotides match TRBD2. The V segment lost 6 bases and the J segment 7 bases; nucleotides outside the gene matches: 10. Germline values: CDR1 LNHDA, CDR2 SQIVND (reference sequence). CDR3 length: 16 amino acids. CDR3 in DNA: TGTGCCAGTAGGGGTAGCGGGAGGGCCGGGCACGGGGAGCTGTTTTTT. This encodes CASRGSGRAGHGELFF.

The CDR3 DNA sequence: TGTGCCAGCAGCCAAGCTCACAGGGGGGACGAGCAGTACTTC. Amino acids: CASSQAHRGDEQYF. The chain uses TRBV4-2 and TRBJ2-7, with 8 bases matching TRBD1. CDR3 length: 14 amino acids. CDR1 LGHNA and CDR2 YNFKEQ come from the germline V gene. The J segment lost 5 bases and the V segment lost 1 base, leaving 4 bases of the junction unmatched.

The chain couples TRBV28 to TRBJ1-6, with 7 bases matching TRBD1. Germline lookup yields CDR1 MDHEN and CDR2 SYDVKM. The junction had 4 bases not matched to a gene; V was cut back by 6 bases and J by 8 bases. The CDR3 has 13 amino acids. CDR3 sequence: CASRFTGDSPLHF. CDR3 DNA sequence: TGTGCCAGCAGGTTTACAGGGGATTCACCCCTCCACTTT.

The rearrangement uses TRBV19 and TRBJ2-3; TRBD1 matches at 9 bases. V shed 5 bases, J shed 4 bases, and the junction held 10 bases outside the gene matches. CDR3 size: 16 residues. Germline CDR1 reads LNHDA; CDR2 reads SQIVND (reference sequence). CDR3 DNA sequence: TGTGCCAGTAGTCCGGACAGGGGCTGGGGGGCAGATACGCAGTATTTT. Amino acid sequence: CASSPDRGWGADTQYF.

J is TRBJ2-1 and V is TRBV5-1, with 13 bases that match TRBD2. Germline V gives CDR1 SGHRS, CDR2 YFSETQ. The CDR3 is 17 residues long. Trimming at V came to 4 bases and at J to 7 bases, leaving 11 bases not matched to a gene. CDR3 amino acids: CASSPSLTSGGANEQFF. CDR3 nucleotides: TGCGCCAGCAGCCCGAGCCTTACTAGCGGGGGGGCTAATGAGCAGTTCTTC.

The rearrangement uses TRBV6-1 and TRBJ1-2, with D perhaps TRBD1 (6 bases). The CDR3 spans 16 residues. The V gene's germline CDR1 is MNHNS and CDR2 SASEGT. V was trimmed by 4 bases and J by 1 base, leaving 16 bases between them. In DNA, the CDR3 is TGTGCCAGCAGTGGACAGGCCCTAGGGGGTAACTATGGCTACACCTTC. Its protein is CASSGQALGGNYGYTF.

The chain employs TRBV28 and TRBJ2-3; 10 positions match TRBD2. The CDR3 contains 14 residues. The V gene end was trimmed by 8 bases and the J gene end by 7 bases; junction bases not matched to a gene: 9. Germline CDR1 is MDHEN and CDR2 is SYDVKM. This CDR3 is CASDASGGAYTQYF. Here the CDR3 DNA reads TGTGCCAGCGATGCTAGCGGGGGCGCTTATACGCAGTATTTT.

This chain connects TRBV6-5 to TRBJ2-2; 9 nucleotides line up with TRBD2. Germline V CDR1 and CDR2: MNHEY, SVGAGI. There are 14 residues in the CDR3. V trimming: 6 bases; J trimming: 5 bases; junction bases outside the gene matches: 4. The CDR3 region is CASSRLAETGELFF. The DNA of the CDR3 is TGTGCCAGCAGCCGACTAGCGGAGACCGGGGAGCTGTTTTTT.

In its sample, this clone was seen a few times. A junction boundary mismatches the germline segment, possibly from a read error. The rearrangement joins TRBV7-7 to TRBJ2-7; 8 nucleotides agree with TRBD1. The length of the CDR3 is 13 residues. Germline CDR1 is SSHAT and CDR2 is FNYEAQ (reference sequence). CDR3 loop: CASSPDRGQEQYF. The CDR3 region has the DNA TGTGCTAGCAGCCCCGACAGGGGACAAGAGCAGTACTTC.